This TCR beta chain came from a study of shared clonotypes between healthy human individuals. CDR1 and CDR2 (germline): MDHEN, SYDVKM. The CDR3 is 15 residues long. After removal of 6 bases from V and 4 bases from J, the junction contained 11 bases not matched to a gene. The run depth of the assay was deep. Splitting of each subset's genomic DNA was done evenly across several immunoSEQ plates. Each PCR replicate run on unsorted PBMC took in 300 to 350 ng DNA, roughly 29,000 T cell genomes. The data were produced by immunoSEQ multiplex PCR, yet TCRdb's version contains in-frame clones alone and is incomplete. The sample consists of hundreds of thousands of clones, around 77% of them appearing once. Researchers drew on roughly 100 million PBMCs for genomic DNA from unsorted samples.

The chain has TRBV28 and TRBJ2-5, with 7 bases that match TRBD2. The sample consisted of PBMCs. This TCR derives from a woman in her thirties or forties in good health. Some clones in this sample may be carry-over from other donors' samples. CDR3 in amino acids: CASSGGREGLETQYF. The CDR3 coding sequence is TGTGCCAGCAGCGGGGGTAGGGAGGGCCTAGAGACCCAGTACTTC.